This T cell receptor beta chain is from a study of control samples from healthy donors and cancer patients. The repertoire was sequenced with immunoSEQ multiplex PCR; TCRdb's copy has only in-frame clones and lacks some. The sample consists of 350,000 to 450,000 clones, about nine tenths of them appearing once. What was sequenced was PBMCs. The receptor's source is a man aged 35 to 55 with head and neck cancer.

The DNA of the CDR3 is TGTGCCACCTGGACTAGCGGGAGCACAGATACGCAGTATTTT. Translating it yields CATWTSGSTDTQYF. The chain carries TRBV19 and TRBJ2-3; 11 bases match TRBD2. The CDR3 extends over 14 amino acids. V trimming: 10 bases; J trimming: 0 bases; junction bases outside the gene matches: 3. CDR1 and CDR2 from the germline V gene are LNHDA and SQIVND (reference sequence).